A single sample is the source of the 26 T cell receptor beta chains below, sequenced in a study of T cell responses to AZD1222 COVID-19 vaccine. Generated by immunoSEQ multiplex PCR, the TCRdb table keeps only in-frame clones and is missing some. Of some 170,000 clones detected, 75% to 90% appear once; the ten largest clones hold more than 4%. Source: peripheral blood, taken 28 days after the second dose of the MenACWY control vaccine. Receptors were obtained from an adult who received the MenACWY meningococcal vaccine as a control.

The V gene is TRBV6-5, the J gene TRBJ1-6; no firm D call. The CDR3 has 11 residues. Trimming pared 8 bases from V and 11 bases from J, leaving 10 bases between. Germline assignment: CDR1 MNHEY and CDR2 SVGAGI. The CDR3 region has the DNA TGTGCCAGCGGTTCAAGGGCACCCCTCCACTTT. Its protein is CASGSRAPLHF.

This chain links TRBV7-2 with TRBJ1-6; no clear D. Germline CDR1 and CDR2: SGHTA and FQGNSA. The V and J ends lost 2 bases and 7 bases respectively, with 15 bases between them. The length of the CDR3 is 16 residues. The CDR3 protein is CASSLRPLIRNSPLHF. CDR3 nucleotides: TGTGCCAGCAGCTTACGACCCTTAATCAGAAATTCACCCCTCCACTTT.

The J gene is TRBJ1-4, the V gene TRBV24-1; D call uncertain. The CDR3 sequence is 16 residues long. Germline CDR1 and CDR2: KGHDR and SFDVKD. V was cut by 2 bases and J by 5 bases, with 14 bases left in between. DNA of the CDR3: TGTGCCACCAGTGATTCCGGGCATACCGGGAATGAAAAACTGTTTTTT. Amino acid sequence: CATSDSGHTGNEKLFF.

This chain joins TRBV6-5 and TRBJ2-7; the D gene could be TRBD1 or TRBD2 (6 bases each). CDR1 and CDR2 from the germline V gene are MNHEY and SVGAGI. There are 13 residues in the CDR3. Trimming shortened V by 7 bases and J by 5 bases, and 15 bases separated the two germline ends. The CDR3 DNA sequence: TGTGCCAGCACCAGGGGACTCAGCAACGAGCAGTACTTC. It yields the protein CASTRGLSNEQYF.

The chain joins TRBV11-3 to TRBJ2-1; D not resolved. V lost 4 bases, J lost 5 bases, and 6 bases lay in between. CDR3 length: 12 amino acids. Germline CDR1 SGHNT, CDR2 YENEEA. The CDR3 DNA follows: TGTGCCAGCAGCTCCGCTGACAATGAGCAGTTCTTC. This gives the protein CASSSADNEQFF.

The chain joins TRBV10-1 to TRBJ2-2; 9 bases agree with TRBD1. The trim removed 6 bases at V and 6 bases at J, leaving 5 bases unmatched. This CDR3 comprises 14 residues. CDR1 and CDR2 from the germline V gene are WNHNN and SYGVQD (reference sequence). CDR3 protein: CASRETGGAGELFF. The DNA of the CDR3 is TGCGCCAGCAGGGAGACAGGGGGAGCCGGGGAGCTGTTTTTT.

V is TRBV10-3 and J is TRBJ2-1; 10 bases align to TRBD2. J was trimmed by 5 bases and V by 2 bases; bases with no gene match: 6. The CDR3 covers 16 residues. Germline CDR1 ENHRY, CDR2 SYGVKD. CDR3 sequence reads: CAISEPTLAGHNEQFF. DNA for the CDR3: TGTGCCATCAGTGAGCCGACACTAGCGGGGCACAATGAGCAGTTCTTC.

This chain joins TRBV11-3 and TRBJ2-3; possibly TRBD2 for D (6 bases). With 5 bases removed from V and 1 base from J, the gap between germline ends came to 10 bases. CDR3 length: 14 amino acids. CDR1 SGHNT and CDR2 YENEEA come from the germline V gene. CDR3 sequence reads: CASSLLAGTDTQYF. The CDR3, as DNA: TGTGCCAGCAGCCTTTTAGCGGGCACAGATACGCAGTATTTT.

V gene TRBV4-2 combines with J gene TRBJ1-1; D uncertain. The CDR3 is 16 amino acids. Germline V gene data show CDR1 as LGHNA and CDR2 as YNFKEQ. Between the trimmed V and J ends, which lost 3 bases and 0 bases, there was a span of 14 bases. The CDR3 DNA follows: TGTGCCAGCAGCCATGATAACAGAGCTCTGAACACTGAAGCTTTCTTT. This sequence encodes CASSHDNRALNTEAFF.

The chain combines TRBV5-1 with TRBJ1-2, with 9 bases identical to TRBD1. This CDR3 is 13 amino acids long. Germline values: CDR1 SGHRS, CDR2 YFSETQ. V gave up 4 bases and J gave up 7 bases; unmatched junction bases: 5. The CDR3 nucleotides are TGCGCCAGCAGCCGGGACAGGGCGAGTGGCTACACCTTC. It is translated as CASSRDRASGYTF.

This rearrangement joins TRBV24-1 to TRBJ2-7, with 9 nucleotides matching TRBD1. The CDR3 length is 15 residues. The germline V gene encodes CDR1 KGHDR and CDR2 SFDVKD. The ends lost 4 bases at V and 3 bases at J; junction bases unmatched: 6. As DNA, the CDR3 is TGTGCCACCAGTGACCCGGGACAGGGACACTACGAGCAGTACTTC. It yields the protein CATSDPGQGHYEQYF.

V gene TRBV12-3 or TRBV12-4 combines with J gene TRBJ2-3; no reliable D call. V lost 3 bases to trimming and J lost 3 bases, with 4 bases between them. The CDR3 contains 12 residues. The CDR3 DNA sequence: TGTGCCAGCAGTTTCGAAACAGATACGCAGTATTTT. Its translation is CASSFETDTQYF.

The CDR3 DNA sequence: TGTGCCAGCAGCGCCGGTTGGGATCAGCCCCAGCATTTT. This translates into CASSAGWDQPQHF. The gene calls are TRBV7-6 and TRBJ1-5; D unclear. The V and J ends lost 5 bases and 5 bases respectively, with 10 bases between them. From germline, CDR1 is SGHVS and CDR2 FNYEAQ. CDR3 length: 13 amino acids.

The chain couples TRBV9 to TRBJ2-2, with a weak D call TRBD1 (9 bases). V shed 4 bases and J shed 0 bases, with 25 bases lying between them. The germline CDR1 and CDR2 sequences are SGDLS and YYNGEE. CDR3 size: 20 residues. CDR3 in amino acids: CASSPGGDRAPFSNTGELFF. In DNA, the CDR3 is TGTGCCAGCAGCCCGGGAGGGGACAGGGCCCCTTTCTCGAACACCGGGGAGCTGTTTTTT. Complete variable domain (other parts from reference TRBV9 and TRBJ2-2): DSGVTQTPKHLITATGQRVTLRCSPRSGDLSVYWYQQSLDQGLQFLIQYYNGEERAKGNILERFSAQQFPDLHSELNLSSLELGDSALYFCASSPGGDRAPFSNTGELFFGEGSRLTVL.

V and J are TRBV27 and TRBJ1-5, with a weak D call TRBD1 (6 bases). This CDR3 comprises 16 residues. In germline, CDR1 is MNHEY, CDR2 SMNVEV (reference sequence). The V gene lost 2 bases and the J gene lost 7 bases, with 18 bases spanning the gap. The DNA for the CDR3 is TGTGCCAGCAGTTTAACCTACAGGGAGCCACGCCAGCCCCAGCATTTT. Its protein is CASSLTYREPRQPQHF.

The chain links TRBV18 to TRBJ1-2; D possibly corresponds to TRBD1 (5 bases). CDR3 length: 13 residues. Deletions cut 4 bases from V and 8 bases from J, with 14 bases between. CDR1 and CDR2 from the germline V gene are KGHSH and LQKENI. The CDR3 is CASSLDGGGGYTF. CDR3 sequence (DNA): TGTGCCAGCTCACTTGACGGGGGTGGCGGCTACACCTTC.

This chain connects TRBV5-1 to TRBJ2-1; D is uncertain. V dropped 4 bases and J dropped 2 bases, with 10 bases sitting between them. This CDR3 is built from 14 residues. The V gene's germline CDR1 is SGHRS and CDR2 YFSETQ. Written as DNA, the CDR3 is TGCGCCAGCAGCCTCCCGCAGGCCTACAATGAGCAGTTCTTC. Translating gives CASSLPQAYNEQFF. The full variable domain, with the rest looked up from reference TRBV5-1 and TRBJ2-1, is KAGVTQTPRYLIKTRGQQVTLSCSPISGHRSVSWYQQTPGQGLQFLFEYFSETQRNKGNFPGRFSGRQFSNSRSEMNVSTLELGDSALYLCASSLPQAYNEQFFGPGTRLTVL.

This clone was picked up a small number of times. The chain combines TRBV14 with TRBJ1-6, with D possibly matching TRBD1 (6 bases). V lost 1 base to trimming and J lost 0 bases, with 19 bases between them. CDR3 length: 20 residues. Germline lookup yields CDR1 SGHDN and CDR2 FVKESK. The CDR3 sequence is CASSQGQGRPRTSYNSPLHF. The CDR3 region has the DNA TGTGCCAGCAGCCAAGGGCAGGGGCGACCCAGGACCTCCTATAATTCACCCCTCCACTTT.

This clone was recorded once. The chain has TRBV7-9 and TRBJ2-7; 13 positions agree with TRBD2. V trimming: 5 bases; J trimming: 4 bases; junction bases outside the gene matches: 5. CDR3 length: 15 amino acids. Germline lookup yields CDR1 SEHNR and CDR2 FQNEAQ (reference sequence). The CDR3 loop is CASSPRTSGRYEQYF. DNA for the CDR3: TGTGCCAGCAGCCCCCGGACTAGCGGGAGATACGAGCAGTACTTC.

This clone occurred once. The V call is TRBV19, the J call TRBJ1-6; D ambiguous. Germline CDR1 is LNHDA and CDR2 is SQIVND (reference sequence). CDR3 size: 12 residues. The V gene lost 3 bases and the J gene lost 7 bases, with 4 bases spanning the gap. The CDR3 DNA is TGTGCCAGTAGTATCGGAAATTCACCCCTCCACTTT. It is translated as CASSIGNSPLHF.

The chain employs TRBV2 and TRBJ2-5; TRBD2 matches at 12 bases. V shed 6 bases and J 5 bases; nucleotides not matched to a gene: 10. The length of the CDR3 is 16 residues. Germline loops: CDR1 SNHLY, CDR2 FYNNEI. CDR3 sequence: CASRELGTSGSETQYF. The CDR3 bases are TGTGCCAGCAGAGAACTCGGGACTAGCGGGTCGGAGACCCAGTACTTC.

The gene calls are TRBV5-6 and TRBJ2-7, with 10 bases that match TRBD1. This CDR3 region has 15 residues. With V trimmed by 1 base and J by 1 base, 2 bases remained unmatched. Germline CDR1 reads SGHDT; CDR2 reads YYEEEE. CDR3 bases: TGTGCCAGCAGCTTGCGGGACAGGGGTTCCTACGAGCAGTACTTC. Its protein product is CASSLRDRGSYEQYF.

The V call is TRBV7-2, the J call TRBJ2-7, with TRBD1 matching 9 bases. Trimming removed 5 bases from V and 4 bases from J; junction bases left unmatched: 9. The CDR3 runs to 15 residues. Per the germline V gene, CDR1 is SGHTA and CDR2 is FQGNSA. The CDR3 nucleotides are TGTGCCAGCAGCCCCTGGCGGGGACAGGGTTACGAGCAGTACTTC. Translated, it gives CASSPWRGQGYEQYF.

The chain employs TRBV6-5 and TRBJ2-7; perhaps TRBD1 as D (6 bases). The germline V and J ends were trimmed by 6 bases and 3 bases, with 12 bases remaining between them. The CDR3 has 13 residues. Germline CDR1 and CDR2: MNHEY and SVGAGI. The DNA for the CDR3 is TGTGCCAGCAGAGGAACAGGGTTCTACGAGCAGTACTTC. It codes for CASRGTGFYEQYF.

The CDR3 nucleotides are TGTGCCAGTAGTATAAGGGATAGCGAACAGCCCCAGCATTTT. Translating gives CASSIRDSEQPQHF. The chain combines TRBV19 with TRBJ1-5; D is uncertain. Trimming left V 2 bases short and J 7 bases short, with 12 bases between. Looked up from germline, CDR1 is LNHDA and CDR2 is SQIVND (reference sequence). The CDR3 has 14 residues. Supplemented by reference TRBV19 and TRBJ1-5, the full variable domain reads DGGITQSPKYLFRKEGQNVTLSCEQNLNHDAMYWYRQDPGQGLRLIYYSQIVNDFQKGDIAEGYSVSREKKESFPLTVTSAQKNPTAFYLCASSIRDSEQPQHFGDGTRLSIL.

This clone was seen a few times. The rearrangement uses TRBV2 and TRBJ2-1, with TRBD2 identical over 16 bases. This CDR3 is 16 amino acids long. Germline V gene lookup returns CDR1 SNHLY and CDR2 FYNNEI. The ends lost 6 bases at V and 5 bases at J; junction bases unmatched: 4. The CDR3 coding sequence is TGTGCCAGCAGCGGGACTAGCGGGAGGGCCCACAATGAGCAGTTCTTC. Its translation is CASSGTSGRAHNEQFF.